The present TCR beta chain was sequenced within a study of pediatric ulcerative colitis. CDR1 and CDR2 (germline): SQVTM, ANQGSEA. The CDR3 is made up of 17 amino acids. The junction had 12 bases not matched to a gene; V was cut back by 7 bases and J by 0 bases. Produced via immunoSEQ multiplex PCR; TCRdb's table is partial and in-frame only. This table holds roughly 54,000 clones, about 90% found once. The TCR sequence derives from a boy aged 5-17 years who was a control in a study of pediatric ulcerative colitis. Sequencing was done on a sample of blood. The chain uses TRBV29-1 and TRBJ2-6, with 7 bases fitting TRBD2. CDR3 region: CSGAVGGDSSGANVLTF. The CDR3 nucleotides read TGCAGCGGCGCCGTTGGGGGGGATAGCTCTGGGGCCAACGTCCTGACTTTC.